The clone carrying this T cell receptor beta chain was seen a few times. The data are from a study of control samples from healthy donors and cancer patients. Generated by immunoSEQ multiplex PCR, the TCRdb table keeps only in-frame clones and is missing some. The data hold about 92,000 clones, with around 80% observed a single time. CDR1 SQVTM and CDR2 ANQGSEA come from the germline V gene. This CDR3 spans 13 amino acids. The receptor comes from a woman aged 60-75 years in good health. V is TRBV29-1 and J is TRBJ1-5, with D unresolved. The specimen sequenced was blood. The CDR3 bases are TGCAGTTCCTCAGGCGGTAGCAATCAGCCCCAGCATTTT. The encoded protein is CSSSGGSNQPQHF.